This TCR beta chain was captured in a study of immune heterogeneity within non-small cell lung tumors. For the study at large: There was 1 tumor not otherwise specified, along with approximately 9 non-squamous carcinomas and a handful of squamous cell carcinomas. Study findings and constraints: Identical dominant CDR3 beta clonotypes showed recurrence across tumor sites within a patient, and site-unique high-frequency clones were also present.

Bulk tumor gDNA, 550 to 600 ng per sample, served as the TCR template. Several biopsies per primary tumor, spaced far apart, were taken during surgery. Before undergoing curative surgery, patients had newly diagnosed non-small cell lung cancer that was untreated. Per germline, CDR1 MDHEN and CDR2 SYDVKM. With 1 base clipped from V and 1 base from J, the junction kept 2 bases outside the gene matches. This CDR3 has 16 amino acids. Judged by abundance, this clonotype is medium-sized (0.01 to 0.1%). The antigen remains undetermined. Multiplex PCR (32 V and 13 J primers) was used to amplify the TCR beta CDR3. One entry per CDR3 protein results from TCRdb running MiXCR on the multiplex PCR reads. The sample has 4,000 to 5,500 distinct CDR3 sequences; 24% are singletons.

The sequenced sample consisted of lung tumor tissue. This clonotype was obtained from a man in his fifties or sixties with non-small cell lung cancer. The chain has TRBV28 and TRBJ1-4, with TRBD1 matching over 8 bases. CDR3 DNA sequence: TGTGCCAGCAGTTTATTCGGACAGGGAACTAATGAAAAACTGTTTTTT. It encodes CASSLFGQGTNEKLFF.